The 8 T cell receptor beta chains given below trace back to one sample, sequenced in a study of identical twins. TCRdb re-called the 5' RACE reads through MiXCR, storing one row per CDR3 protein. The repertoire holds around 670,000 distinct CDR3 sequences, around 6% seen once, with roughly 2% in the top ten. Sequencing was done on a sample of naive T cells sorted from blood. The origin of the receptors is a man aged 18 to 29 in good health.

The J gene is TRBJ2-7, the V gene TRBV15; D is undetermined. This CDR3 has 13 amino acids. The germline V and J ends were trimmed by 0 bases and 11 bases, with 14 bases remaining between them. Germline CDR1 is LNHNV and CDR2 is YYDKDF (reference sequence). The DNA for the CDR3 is TGTGCCACCAGCAGAGATAAAACGGAGATAGAGTACTTC. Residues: CATSRDKTEIEYF.

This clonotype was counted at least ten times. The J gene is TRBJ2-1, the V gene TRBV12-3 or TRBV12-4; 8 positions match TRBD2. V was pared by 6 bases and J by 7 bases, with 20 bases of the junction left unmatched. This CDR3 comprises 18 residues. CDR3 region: CASSPAAPAGGRLNEQFF. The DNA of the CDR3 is TGTGCCAGCAGCCCCGCCGCCCCCGCGGGAGGTAGGTTGAATGAGCAGTTCTTC.

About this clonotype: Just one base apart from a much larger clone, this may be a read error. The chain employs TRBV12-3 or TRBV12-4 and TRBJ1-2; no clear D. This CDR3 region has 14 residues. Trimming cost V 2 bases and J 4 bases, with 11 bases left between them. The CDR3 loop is CASSLLPASYGYTF. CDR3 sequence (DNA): TGTGCCAGCAGTTTATTGCCAGCTAGCTATGGCTACACCTTC.

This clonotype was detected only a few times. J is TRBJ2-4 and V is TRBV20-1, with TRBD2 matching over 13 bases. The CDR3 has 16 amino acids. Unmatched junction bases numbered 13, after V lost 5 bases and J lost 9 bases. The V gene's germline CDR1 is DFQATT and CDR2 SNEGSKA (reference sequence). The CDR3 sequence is CSASGTSGVKGGIQYF. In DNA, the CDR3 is TGCAGTGCTTCCGGGACTAGCGGGGTCAAGGGGGGCATTCAGTACTTC.

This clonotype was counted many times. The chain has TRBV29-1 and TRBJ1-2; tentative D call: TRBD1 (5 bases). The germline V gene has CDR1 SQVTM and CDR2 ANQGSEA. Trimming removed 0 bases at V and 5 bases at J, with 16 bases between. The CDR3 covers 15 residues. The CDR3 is CSVEDVRGPEYGYTF. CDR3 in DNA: TGCAGCGTTGAAGATGTCCGGGGACCAGAGTATGGCTACACCTTC.

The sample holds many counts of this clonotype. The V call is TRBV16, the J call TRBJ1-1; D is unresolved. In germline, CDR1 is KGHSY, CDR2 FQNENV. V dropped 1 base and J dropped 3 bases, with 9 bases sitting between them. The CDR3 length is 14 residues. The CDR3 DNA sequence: TGTGCCAGCAGCCAATGGGCGGGCGACACTGAAGCTTTCTTT. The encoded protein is CASSQWAGDTEAFF.

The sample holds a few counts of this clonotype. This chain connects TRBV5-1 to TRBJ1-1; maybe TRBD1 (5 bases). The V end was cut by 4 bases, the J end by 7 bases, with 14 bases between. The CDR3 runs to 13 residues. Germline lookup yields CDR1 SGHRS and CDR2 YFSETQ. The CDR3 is CASSGTIDSEAFF. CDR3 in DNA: TGCGCCAGCAGCGGAACAATAGACAGTGAAGCTTTCTTT.

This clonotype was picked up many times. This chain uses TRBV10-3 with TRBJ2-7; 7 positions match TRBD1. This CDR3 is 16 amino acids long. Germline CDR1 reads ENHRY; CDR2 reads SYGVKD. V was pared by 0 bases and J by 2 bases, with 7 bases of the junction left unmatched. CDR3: CAISESGRGSPYEQYV. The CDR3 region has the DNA TGTGCCATCAGTGAGTCAGGCAGGGGGTCCCCCTACGAGCAGTACGTC.